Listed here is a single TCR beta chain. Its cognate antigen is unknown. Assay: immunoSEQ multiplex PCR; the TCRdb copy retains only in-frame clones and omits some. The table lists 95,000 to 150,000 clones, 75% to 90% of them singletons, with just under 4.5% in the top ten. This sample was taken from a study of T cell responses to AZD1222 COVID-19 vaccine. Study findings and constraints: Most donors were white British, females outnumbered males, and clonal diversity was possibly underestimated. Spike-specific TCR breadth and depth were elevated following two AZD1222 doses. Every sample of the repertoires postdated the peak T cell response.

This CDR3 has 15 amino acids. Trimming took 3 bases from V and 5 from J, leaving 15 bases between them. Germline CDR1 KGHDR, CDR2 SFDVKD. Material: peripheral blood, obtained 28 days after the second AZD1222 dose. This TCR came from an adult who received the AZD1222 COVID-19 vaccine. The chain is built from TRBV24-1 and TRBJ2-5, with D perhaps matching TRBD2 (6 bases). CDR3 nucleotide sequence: TGTGCCACCAGTGATATCGGAGGGACGGGGGAGACCCAGTACTTC. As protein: CATSDIGGTGETQYF.